This T cell receptor (beta chain) was obtained from a study of T and B cells in COVID-19 patients. Looking at the study overall: Blood was sampled from COVID-19 patients who were either actively infected or recovered.

This clonotype qualifies as medium-sized. Its antigen is unknown. Germline CDR1 and CDR2: PRHDT and FYEKMQ (reference sequence). V was pared by 0 bases and J by 7 bases, with 9 bases between. CDR3 length equals 13 residues. From blood, roughly 240-550 ng of genomic DNA served as TRB template. Study-level points and caveats: Patients with COVID-19 reportedly showed strongly skewed T cell receptor beta variable and joining gene usage. Active COVID-19 showed highly clonal TRB repertoires; recovery showed diversity and richness above healthy donors. Blood from mildly ill patients while symptomatic, and early samples from severe cases, were scarce.

Multiplex PCR with BIOMED2 TRB-A/B primer pools amplified TRB rearrangements. MiXCR, applied by TCRdb to the multiplex PCR reads, yields one record per CDR3 protein. The table shows around 15,000 distinct CDR3 sequences, with 25% to 35% occurring only once. The chain combines TRBV13 with TRBJ2-5, with D perhaps matching TRBD2 (5 bases). The sample comprised blood. The sequence was collected from a human donor who had recovered from COVID-19. This CDR3 is CASSLGEEATQYF. The CDR3 nucleotides read TGTGCCAGCAGCTTAGGCGAGGAGGCGACCCAGTACTTC.